This record looks at one T cell receptor (beta chain) sequence and its context. The CDR3 sequence is 13 residues long. V was shortened by 7 bases and J by 0 bases, with 9 bases between the two germline ends. Germline lookup yields CDR1 MNHNS and CDR2 SASEGT. These data come from a study of cytomegalovirus exposure and HLA in healthy donors. PCR used 60 Vbeta primers and 13 Jbeta primers. Only in-frame clones appear in the TCRdb table, and some are missing; sequencing was by immunoSEQ multiplex PCR. The sample yields around 130,000 clones, around 80% seen once. The chain uses TRBV6-1 and TRBJ1-1; no clear D gene. This clonotype originated in a woman aged 40 to 49 in good health and CMV-seronegative. The sequencing sample was made of PBMCs. CDR3 nucleotides: TGTGCCAGCACGGGAGACATGAACACTGAAGCTTTCTTT. Its translation: CASTGDMNTEAFF.